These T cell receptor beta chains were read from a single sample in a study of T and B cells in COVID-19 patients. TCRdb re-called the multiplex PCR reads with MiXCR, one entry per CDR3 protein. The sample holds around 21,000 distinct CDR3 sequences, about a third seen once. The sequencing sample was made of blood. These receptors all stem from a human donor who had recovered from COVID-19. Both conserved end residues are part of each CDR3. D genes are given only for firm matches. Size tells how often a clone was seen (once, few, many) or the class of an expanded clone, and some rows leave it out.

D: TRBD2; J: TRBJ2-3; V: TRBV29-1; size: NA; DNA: TGCAGCGTTGCTGGGCCGAGGACCGAGCGGGGGGGCACAGATACGCAGTATTTT; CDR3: CSVAGPRTERGGTDTQYF
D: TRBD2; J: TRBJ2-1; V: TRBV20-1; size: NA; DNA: TGCAGTGCCAGATGGGGACTAGCGGGGTCAGTTGAGCAGTTCTTC; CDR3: CSARWGLAGSVEQFF
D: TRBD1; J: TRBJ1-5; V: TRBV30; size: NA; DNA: TGTGCCTGGAGTGTGTCGCGGGACAGATATTATAGCAATCAGCCCCAGCATTTT; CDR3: CAWSVSRDRYYSNQPQHF
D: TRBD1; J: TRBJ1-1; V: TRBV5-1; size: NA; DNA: TGCGCCAGCAGCTTTTACGGACAGGGTAAGACTGAAGCTTTCTTT; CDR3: CASSFYGQGKTEAFF
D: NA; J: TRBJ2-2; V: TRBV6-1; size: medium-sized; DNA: TGTGCCAGCCAATTAGGGGCCGGGGAGCTGTTTTTT; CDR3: CASQLGAGELFF
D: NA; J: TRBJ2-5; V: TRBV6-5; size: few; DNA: TGTGCCAGCAGGCTGGCCGTTGGGACCCAGTACTTC; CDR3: CASRLAVGTQYF
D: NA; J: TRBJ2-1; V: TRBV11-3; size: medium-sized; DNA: TGTGCCAGCAGCTTAGACGGGGGCCATGAGCAGTTCTTC; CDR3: CASSLDGGHEQFF
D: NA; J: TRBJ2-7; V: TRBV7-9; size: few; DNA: TGTGCCAGCAGCCGGGACGCCTCCTACGAGCAGTACTTC; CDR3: CASSRDASYEQYF
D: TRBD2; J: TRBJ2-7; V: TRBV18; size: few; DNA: TGTGCCAGCTCGGAGCGGGGGGAACCCTACGAGCAGTACTTC; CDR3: CASSERGEPYEQYF
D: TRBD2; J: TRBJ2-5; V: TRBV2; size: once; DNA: TGTGCCAGCAGGTGGGAGGGGGAGACCCAGTACTTC; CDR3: CASRWEGETQYF
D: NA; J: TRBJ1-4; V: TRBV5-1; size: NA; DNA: TGCGCCAGCAGCCCTGCGGAACAGCTTAATGAAAAACTGTTTTTT; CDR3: CASSPAEQLNEKLFF
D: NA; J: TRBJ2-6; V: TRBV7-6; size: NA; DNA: TGTGCCAGCAGCTTAGAAGGGGTGCAAGGGGCCAACGTCCTGACTTTC; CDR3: CASSLEGVQGANVLTF
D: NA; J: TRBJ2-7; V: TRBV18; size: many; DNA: TGTGCCAGCTCACCAGGGCAGGCCGGCTCCGACGAGCAGTACTTC; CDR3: CASSPGQAGSDEQYF
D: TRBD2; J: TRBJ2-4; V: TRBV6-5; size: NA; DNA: TGTGCCAGCAGTCTACCGACTAGCGGGGGACCAGACATTCAGTACTTC; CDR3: CASSLPTSGGPDIQYF
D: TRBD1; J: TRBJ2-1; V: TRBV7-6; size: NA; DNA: TGTGCCAGCAGTTCCGGGACAGGGGGATTCAATGAGCAGTTCTTC; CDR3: CASSSGTGGFNEQFF
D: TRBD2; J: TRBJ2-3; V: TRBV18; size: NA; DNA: TGTGCCAGCAACCCGGGGGGGGCCGGCACAGATACGCAGTATTTT; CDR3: CASNPGGAGTDTQYF
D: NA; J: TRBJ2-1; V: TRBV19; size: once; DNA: TGTGCCAGTTCCGACGGCGGGGCTGTCTACAATGAGCAGTTCTTC; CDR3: CASSDGGAVYNEQFF
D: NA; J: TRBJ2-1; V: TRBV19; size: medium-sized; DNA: TGTGCCAGTAAGGTTTCGTCAGGGCTAAACAATGAGCAGTTCTTC; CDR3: CASKVSSGLNNEQFF
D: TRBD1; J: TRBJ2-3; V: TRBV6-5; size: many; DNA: TGTGCCAGCAGTTCGCGACAGGGTAATCAGTATTTT; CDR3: CASSSRQGNQYF
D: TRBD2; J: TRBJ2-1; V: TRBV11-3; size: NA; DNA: TGTGCCAGCAGCCCCGGACTAGCGGGGGGGCCGGGTTACAATGAGCAGTTCTTC; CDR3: CASSPGLAGGPGYNEQFF
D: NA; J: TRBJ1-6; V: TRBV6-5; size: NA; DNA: TGTGCCACCGGGTCAGGGTGGATTGGGGATTCACCCCTCCACTTT; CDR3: CATGSGWIGDSPLHF